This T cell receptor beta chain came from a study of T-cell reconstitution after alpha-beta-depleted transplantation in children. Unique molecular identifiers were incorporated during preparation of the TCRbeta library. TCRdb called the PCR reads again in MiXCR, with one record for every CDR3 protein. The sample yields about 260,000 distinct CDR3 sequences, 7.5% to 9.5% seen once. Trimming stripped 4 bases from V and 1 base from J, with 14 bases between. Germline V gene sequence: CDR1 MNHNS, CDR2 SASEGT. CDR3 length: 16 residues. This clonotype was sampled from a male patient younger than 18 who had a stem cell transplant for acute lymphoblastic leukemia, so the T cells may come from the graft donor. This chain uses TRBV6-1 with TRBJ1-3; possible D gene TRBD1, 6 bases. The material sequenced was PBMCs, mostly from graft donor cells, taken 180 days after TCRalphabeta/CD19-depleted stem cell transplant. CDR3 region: CASSGPQGGSGNTIYF. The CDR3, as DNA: TGTGCCAGCAGTGGGCCACAGGGTGGATCTGGAAACACCATATATTTT.